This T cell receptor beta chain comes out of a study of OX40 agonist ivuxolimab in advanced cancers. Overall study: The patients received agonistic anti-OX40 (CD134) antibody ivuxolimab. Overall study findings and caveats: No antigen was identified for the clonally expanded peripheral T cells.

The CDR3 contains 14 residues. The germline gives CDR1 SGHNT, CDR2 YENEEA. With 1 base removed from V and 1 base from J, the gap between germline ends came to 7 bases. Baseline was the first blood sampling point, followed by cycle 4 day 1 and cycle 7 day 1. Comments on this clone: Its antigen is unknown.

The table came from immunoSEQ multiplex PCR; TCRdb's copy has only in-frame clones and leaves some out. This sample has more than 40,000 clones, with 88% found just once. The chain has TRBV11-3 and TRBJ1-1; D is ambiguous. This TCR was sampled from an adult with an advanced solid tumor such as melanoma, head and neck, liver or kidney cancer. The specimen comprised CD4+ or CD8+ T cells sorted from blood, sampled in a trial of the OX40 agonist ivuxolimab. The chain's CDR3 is CASSLGGKNTEAFF. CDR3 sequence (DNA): TGTGCCAGCAGCTTAGGCGGCAAGAACACTGAAGCTTTCTTT.